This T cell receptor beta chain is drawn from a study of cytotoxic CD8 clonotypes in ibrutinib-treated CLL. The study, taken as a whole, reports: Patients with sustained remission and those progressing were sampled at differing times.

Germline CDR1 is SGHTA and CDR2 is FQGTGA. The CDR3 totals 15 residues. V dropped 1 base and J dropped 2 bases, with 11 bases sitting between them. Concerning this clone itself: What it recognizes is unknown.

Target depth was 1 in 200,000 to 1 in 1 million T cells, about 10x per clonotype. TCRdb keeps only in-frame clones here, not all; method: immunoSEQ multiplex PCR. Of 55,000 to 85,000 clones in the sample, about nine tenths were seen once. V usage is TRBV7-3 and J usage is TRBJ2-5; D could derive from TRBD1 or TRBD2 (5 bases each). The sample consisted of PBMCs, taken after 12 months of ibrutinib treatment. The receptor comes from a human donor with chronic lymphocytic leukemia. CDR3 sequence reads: CASSLIGADQETQYF. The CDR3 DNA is TGTGCCAGCAGCTTAATCGGGGCAGATCAAGAGACCCAGTACTTC. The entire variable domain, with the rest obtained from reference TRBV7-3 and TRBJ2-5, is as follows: GAGVSQTPSNKVTEKGKYVELRCDPISGHTALYWYRQSLGQGPEFLIYFQGTGAADDSGLPNDRFFAVRPEGSVSTLKIQRTERGDSAVYLCASSLIGADQETQYFGPGTRLLVL.